This record concerns one T cell receptor beta chain sequence. Its matching antigen is unknown. The germline V gene encodes CDR1 LGHNA and CDR2 YSLEER. The CDR3 has 15 amino acids. The V segment lost 0 bases and the J segment 10 bases; nucleotides outside the gene matches: 10. These data are taken from a study of response to subunit inactivated influenza vaccine. Study observations and caveats: Authors suggested each seasonal flu vaccination may recruit only limited numbers of new T cells.

TCRdb ran MiXCR on the RT-PCR reads and lists one entry per CDR3 protein. The table records around 300,000 distinct CDR3 sequences, 22% of them present only once. The rearrangement links TRBV4-3 to TRBJ1-1; 8 bases are shared with TRBD1. The sample consisted of PBMCs from blood, taken less than 22 months after vaccination. This clonotype was sampled from a man aged 50 to 69 who received an inactivated influenza vaccine. CDR3 amino acids: CASSQDMGRGPRAFF. The DNA of the CDR3 is TGCGCCAGCAGCCAAGATATGGGCAGGGGGCCTCGAGCTTTCTTT.